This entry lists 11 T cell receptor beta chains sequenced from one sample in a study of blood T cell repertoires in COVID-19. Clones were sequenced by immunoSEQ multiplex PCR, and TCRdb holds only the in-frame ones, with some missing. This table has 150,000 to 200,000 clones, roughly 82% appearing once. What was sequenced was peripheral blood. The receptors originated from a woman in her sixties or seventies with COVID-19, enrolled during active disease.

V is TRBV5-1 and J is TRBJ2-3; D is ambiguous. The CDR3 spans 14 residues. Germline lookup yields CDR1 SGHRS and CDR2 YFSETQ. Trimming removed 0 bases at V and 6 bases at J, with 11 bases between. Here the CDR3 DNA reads TGCGCCAGCAGCTTGGTATCCCCCGCGGATACGCAGTATTTT. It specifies CASSLVSPADTQYF.

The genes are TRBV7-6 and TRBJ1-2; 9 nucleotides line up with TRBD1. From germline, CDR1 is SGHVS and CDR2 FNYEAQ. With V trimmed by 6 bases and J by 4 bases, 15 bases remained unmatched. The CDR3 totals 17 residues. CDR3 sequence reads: CASSPLVQQGAGYGYTF. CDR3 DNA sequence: TGTGCCAGCAGTCCACTCGTACAACAGGGGGCGGGCTATGGCTACACCTTC.

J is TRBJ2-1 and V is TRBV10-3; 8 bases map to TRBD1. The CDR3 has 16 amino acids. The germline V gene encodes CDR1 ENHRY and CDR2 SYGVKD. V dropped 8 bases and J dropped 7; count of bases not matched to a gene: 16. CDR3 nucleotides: TGTGCCATCCCATTGCGCGCAGGGGGCTATGGGAATGAGCAGTTCTTC. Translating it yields CAIPLRAGGYGNEQFF.

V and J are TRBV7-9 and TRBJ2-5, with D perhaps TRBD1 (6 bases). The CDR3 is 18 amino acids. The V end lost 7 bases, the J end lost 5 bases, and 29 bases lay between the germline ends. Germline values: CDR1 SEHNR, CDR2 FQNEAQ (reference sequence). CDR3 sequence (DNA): TGTGCCAGCACCGCCGGGCTCGCAGGGGCTGCAACCAGTGAGACCCAGTACTTC. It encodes CASTAGLAGAATSETQYF. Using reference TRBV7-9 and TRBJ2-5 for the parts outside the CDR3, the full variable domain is DTGVSQNPRHKITKRGQNVTFRCDPISEHNRLYWYRQTLGQGPEFLTYFQNEAQLEKSRLLSDRFSAERPKGSFSTLEIQRTEQGDSAMYLCASTAGLAGAATSETQYFGPGTRLLVL.

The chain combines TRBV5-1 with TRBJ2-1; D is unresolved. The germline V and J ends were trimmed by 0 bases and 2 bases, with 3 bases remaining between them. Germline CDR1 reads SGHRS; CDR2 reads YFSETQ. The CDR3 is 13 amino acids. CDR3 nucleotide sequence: TGCGCCAGCAGCTTGGGGCCCTACAATGAGCAGTTCTTC. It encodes CASSLGPYNEQFF.

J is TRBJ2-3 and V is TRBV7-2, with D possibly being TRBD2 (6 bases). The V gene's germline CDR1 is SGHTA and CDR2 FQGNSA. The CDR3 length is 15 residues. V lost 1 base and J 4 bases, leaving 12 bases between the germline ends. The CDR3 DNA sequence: TGTGCCAGCAGCTTAGGGGACTTAATAGCAGATACGCAGTATTTT. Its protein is CASSLGDLIADTQYF.

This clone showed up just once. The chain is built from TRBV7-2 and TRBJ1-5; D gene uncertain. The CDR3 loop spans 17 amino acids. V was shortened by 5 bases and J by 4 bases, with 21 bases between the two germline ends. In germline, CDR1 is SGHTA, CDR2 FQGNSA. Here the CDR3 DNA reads TGTGCCAGCAGCGCAAATCGTCTGGGAGTTGGGAATCAGCCCCAGCATTTT. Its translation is CASSANRLGVGNQPQHF.

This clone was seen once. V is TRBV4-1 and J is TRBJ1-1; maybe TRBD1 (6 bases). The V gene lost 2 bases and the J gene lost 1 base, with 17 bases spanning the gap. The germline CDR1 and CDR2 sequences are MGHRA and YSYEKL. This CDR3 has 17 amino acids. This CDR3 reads CASSQITLGQKNTEAFF. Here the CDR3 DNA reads TGCGCCAGCAGCCAAATTACCTTGGGACAAAAGAACACTGAAGCTTTCTTT.

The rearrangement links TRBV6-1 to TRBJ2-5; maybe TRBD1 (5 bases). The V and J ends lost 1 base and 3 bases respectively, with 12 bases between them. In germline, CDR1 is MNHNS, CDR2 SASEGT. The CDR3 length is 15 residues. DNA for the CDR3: TGTGCCAGCAGTGAAGGGGCAGGGTACAAAGAGACCCAGTACTTC. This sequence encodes CASSEGAGYKETQYF.

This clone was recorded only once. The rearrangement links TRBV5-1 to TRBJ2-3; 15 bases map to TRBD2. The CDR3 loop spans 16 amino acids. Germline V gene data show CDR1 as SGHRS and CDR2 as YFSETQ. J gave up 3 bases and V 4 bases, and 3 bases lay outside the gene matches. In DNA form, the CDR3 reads TGCGCCAGCAGCGAGGGACTAGCGGGGGGAACAGATACGCAGTATTTT. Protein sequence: CASSEGLAGGTDTQYF.

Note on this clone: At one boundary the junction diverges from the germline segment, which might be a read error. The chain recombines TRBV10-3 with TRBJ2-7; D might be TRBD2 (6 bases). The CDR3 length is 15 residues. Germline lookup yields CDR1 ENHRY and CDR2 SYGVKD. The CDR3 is CAVSESNTAGYEQYF. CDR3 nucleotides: TGTGCCGTCAGTGAGTCGAATACAGCGGGCTACGAGCAGTACTTC.